The sequence of this T cell receptor beta chain was determined in a study of T cell repertoires in cytomegalovirus infection. Using its own MiXCR run on the reads, TCRdb lists one record per CDR3 protein. The sample gives about 830,000 distinct CDR3 sequences, around a third of which show up once; 12% is in the top ten. Remarks on this clonotype: Its target is not known.

The TCR originated in a human donor in good health (CMV status not recorded). Some clones in this sample may be carry-over from other donors' samples. Material: cultured CD8+ T cells from PBMCs, obtained from culture after CMV antigen stimulation.

The CDR3: CASSHTTDRNNEQFF. The CDR3 DNA is TGCGCCAGCAGCCACACTACGGACAGGAACAATGAGCAGTTCTTC. The V call is TRBV4-1, the J call TRBJ2-1; TRBD1 matches at 7 bases. The CDR3 runs to 15 residues. V was clipped by 3 bases and J by 5 bases; unmatched bases: 7. Germline V gene data show CDR1 as MGHRA and CDR2 as YSYEKL.